This T cell receptor (beta chain) was captured in a study of cytomegalovirus exposure and HLA in healthy donors. Generated by immunoSEQ multiplex PCR, the TCRdb table keeps only in-frame clones and is missing some. The data show about 110,000 clones, about nine tenths seen once. Looked up from germline, CDR1 is SNHLY and CDR2 is FYNNEI. The J segment lost 0 bases and the V segment lost 10 bases, leaving 8 bases of the junction unmatched. The length of the CDR3 is 15 residues. This sequence originates from a woman aged 18-29 years in good health and CMV-seropositive. The material sequenced was PBMCs. This chain joins TRBV2 and TRBJ2-2; 7 nucleotides line up with TRBD1. Here the CDR3 reads CAISRGQANTGELFF. The CDR3 nucleotides are TGTGCCATCAGCCGAGGACAGGCGAACACCGGGGAGCTGTTTTTT.